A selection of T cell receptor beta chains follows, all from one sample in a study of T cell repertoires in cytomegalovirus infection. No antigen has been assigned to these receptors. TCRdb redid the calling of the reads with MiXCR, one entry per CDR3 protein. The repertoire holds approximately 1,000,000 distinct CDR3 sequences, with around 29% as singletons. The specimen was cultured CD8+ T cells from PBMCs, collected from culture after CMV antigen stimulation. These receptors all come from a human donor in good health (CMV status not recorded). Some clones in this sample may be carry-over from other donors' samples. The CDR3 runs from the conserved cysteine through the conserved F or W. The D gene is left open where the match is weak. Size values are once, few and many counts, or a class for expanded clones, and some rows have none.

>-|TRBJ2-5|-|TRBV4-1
CASSPTPGNLGETQYF
TGCGCCAGCAGCCCTACCCCAGGGAATCTGGGGGAGACCCAGTACTTC
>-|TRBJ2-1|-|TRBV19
CASSWPRGTGDEQFF
TGTGCCAGTAGTTGGCCCAGGGGGACGGGGGATGAGCAGTTCTTC
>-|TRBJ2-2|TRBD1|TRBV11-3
CASRQGVSTGELFF
TGTGCCAGCCGACAGGGAGTATCCACCGGGGAGCTGTTTTTT
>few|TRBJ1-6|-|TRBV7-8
CASSFSGALSSYNSPLHF
TGTGCCAGCAGCTTTTCAGGGGCCCTGAGCTCCTATAATTCACCCCTCCACTTT
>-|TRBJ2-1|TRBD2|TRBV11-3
CASSDPSGGWEQFF
TGTGCCAGCAGCGATCCTAGCGGGGGGTGGGAGCAGTTCTTC
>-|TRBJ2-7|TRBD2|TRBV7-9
CASSPGGRHEQYF
TGTGCCAGCAGCCCGGGGGGGCGCCACGAGCAGTACTTC
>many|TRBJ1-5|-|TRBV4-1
CASSQVLGGSNQPQHF
TGCGCCAGCAGCCAAGTCCTGGGAGGCAGCAATCAGCCCCAGCATTTT
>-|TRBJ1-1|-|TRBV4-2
CASSQAGRGKDTEAFF
TGTGCCAGCAGCCAAGCGGGCAGGGGAAAGGACACTGAAGCTTTCTTT
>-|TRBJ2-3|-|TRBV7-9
CASSLRGAEADTQYF
TGTGCCAGCAGCTTAAGGGGAGCCGAGGCAGATACGCAGTATTTT
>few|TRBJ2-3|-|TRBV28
CASALPLLGTHTDTQYF
TGTGCCAGCGCGCTACCCCTCCTGGGCACTCACACAGATACGCAGTATTTT
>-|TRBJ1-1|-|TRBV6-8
CASSESILARSEAFF
TGTGCCAGCAGTGAATCGATACTGGCGAGGAGTGAAGCTTTCTTT
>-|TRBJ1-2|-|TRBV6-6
CASSYPGRDYGYTF
TGTGCCAGCAGTTACCCCGGACGGGACTATGGCTACACCTTC
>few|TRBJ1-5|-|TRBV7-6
CASSSMGRGGNQPQHF
TGTGCCAGCAGCTCAATGGGGAGGGGCGGCAATCAGCCCCAGCATTTT
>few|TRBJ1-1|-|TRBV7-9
CASSVEQGLEAFF
TGTGCCAGCAGCGTAGAACAGGGATTAGAAGCTTTCTTT
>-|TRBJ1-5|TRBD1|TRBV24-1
CATSGNPGTGPQSQHF
TGTGCCACCTCAGGAAATCCCGGGACAGGACCTCAGTCCCAGCATTTT
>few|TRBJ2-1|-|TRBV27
CASSLYPGWYNEQFF
TGTGCCAGCAGTTTATACCCAGGCTGGTACAATGAGCAGTTCTTC
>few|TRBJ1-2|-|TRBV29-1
CSVGGSLDYGYTF
TGCAGCGTTGGTGGCAGCTTGGACTATGGCTACACCTTC
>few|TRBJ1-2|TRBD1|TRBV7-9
CATGTGGFRNYGYTF
TGTGCCACCGGGACAGGGGGCTTTCGGAACTATGGCTACACCTTC
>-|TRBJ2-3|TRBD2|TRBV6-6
CASSQGLAETDTQYF
TGTGCCAGCAGTCAAGGACTAGCGGAAACAGATACGCAGTATTTT
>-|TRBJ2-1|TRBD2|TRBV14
CASSHFRGGAYNEQFF
TGTGCCAGCAGCCACTTCCGGGGGGGCGCCTACAATGAGCAGTTCTTC
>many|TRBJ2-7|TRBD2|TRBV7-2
CASSARGLVTDYLAGGREQYF
TGTGCCAGCAGCGCTAGAGGTTTGGTGACAGACTACTTAGCGGGGGGACGCGAGCAGTACTTC
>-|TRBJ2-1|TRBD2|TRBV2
CAIPSGGAYNEQFF
TGTGCCATCCCTAGCGGGGGGGCTTACAATGAGCAGTTCTTC
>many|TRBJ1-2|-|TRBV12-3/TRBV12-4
CASSSRPESGYTF
TGTGCCAGCAGTTCTCGTCCGGAATCTGGCTACACCTTC
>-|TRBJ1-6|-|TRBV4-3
CASSQEGGPYNSPLHF
TGCGCCAGCAGCCAAGAAGGGGGGCCGTATAATTCACCCCTCCACTTT
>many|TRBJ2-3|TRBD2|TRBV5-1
CASSQGLAADTQYF
TGCGCCAGCAGCCAGGGACTAGCCGCAGATACGCAGTATTTT
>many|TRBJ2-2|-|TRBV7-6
CASSLPTGELFF
TGTGCCAGCAGTCTCCCGACCGGGGAGCTGTTTTTT
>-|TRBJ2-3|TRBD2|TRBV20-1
CSASGTSGFSTDTQYF
TGCAGTGCTTCCGGGACTAGCGGGTTCAGCACAGATACGCAGTATTTT
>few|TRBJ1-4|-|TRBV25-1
CASSGGIYATNEKLFF
TGTGCCAGCAGTGGAGGGATCTATGCAACTAATGAAAAACTGTTTTTT
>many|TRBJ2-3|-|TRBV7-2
CASSLAQNRDTQYF
TGTGCCAGCAGCTTAGCGCAAAATAGGGATACGCAGTATTTT
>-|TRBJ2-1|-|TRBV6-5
CASSYGRLAYNEQFF
TGTGCCAGCAGTTACGGACGTCTAGCGTACAATGAGCAGTTCTTC
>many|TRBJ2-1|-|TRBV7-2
CASSLSGYEQFF
TGTGCCAGCAGCTTAAGCGGTTATGAGCAGTTCTTC
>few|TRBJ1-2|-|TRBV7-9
CASSSLKKLGDGYTF
TGTGCCAGCAGCTCACTAAAGAAATTAGGGGATGGCTACACCTTC
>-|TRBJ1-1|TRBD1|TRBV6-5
CASSFAGTVNTEAFF
TGTGCCAGCAGTTTCGCCGGGACAGTGAACACTGAAGCTTTCTTT
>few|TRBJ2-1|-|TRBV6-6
CASSYTPGGNEQFF
TGTGCCAGCAGTTACACCCCGGGCGGGAATGAGCAGTTCTTC
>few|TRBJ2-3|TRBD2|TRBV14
CASSQSPGGPPPDTQYF
TGTGCCAGCAGCCAAAGTCCGGGGGGGCCTCCACCAGATACGCAGTATTTT